The next 15 T cell receptor beta chains were all read from a single sample in a study of cytomegalovirus exposure and HLA in healthy donors. The study ran its PCR with 60 Vbeta and 13 Jbeta primers. Produced via immunoSEQ multiplex PCR; TCRdb's table is partial and in-frame only. The sample has roughly 150,000 clones, roughly 84% seen once. The sequencing sample was made of PBMCs. The origin of the receptors is a man younger than 45 in good health and CMV-seronegative.

The chain employs TRBV19 and TRBJ2-5, with D maybe TRBD2 (5 bases). Germline CDR1 and CDR2: LNHDA and SQIVND (reference sequence). V gave up 2 bases and J gave up 6 bases, with 16 bases separating them. This CDR3 comprises 15 residues. The CDR3: CASSIMAGKLKTQYF. The CDR3, as DNA: TGTGCCAGTAGTATAATGGCGGGTAAACTGAAGACCCAGTACTTC.

The V call is TRBV28, the J call TRBJ1-1; D is undetermined. This CDR3 has 14 residues. The germline V and J ends were trimmed by 5 bases and 1 base, with 11 bases remaining between them. The germline gives CDR1 MDHEN, CDR2 SYDVKM. CDR3 in DNA: TGTGCCAGCAGTGCAGGACGGGAGAACACTGAAGCTTTCTTT. Its protein is CASSAGRENTEAFF. The full variable domain, completed using reference TRBV28 and TRBJ1-1, is DVKVTQSSRYLVKRTGEKVFLECVQDMDHENMFWYRQDPGLGLRLIYFSYDVKMKEKGDIPEGYSVSREKKERFSLILESASTNQTSMYLCASSAGRENTEAFFGQGTRLTVV.

This chain uses TRBV6-5 with TRBJ1-1; D is ambiguous. Trimming shortened V by 7 bases and J by 9 bases, and 12 bases separated the two germline ends. Looked up from germline, CDR1 is MNHEY and CDR2 is SVGAGI. The CDR3 sequence is 11 residues long. DNA of the CDR3: TGTGCCAGCATTATCGCGGTTAAAGCTTTCTTT. Translation: CASIIAVKAFF.

This clone occurred once. The V and J genes are TRBV2 and TRBJ2-5; 9 nucleotides align to TRBD2. The closer fit of TRBJ2-7 to the DNA end suggests the J call may be wrong. The CDR3 runs to 16 residues. Germline V gives CDR1 SNHLY, CDR2 FYNNEI. CDR3 in DNA: TGTGCCAGCAGTGGAAGTGGGGCGGGGGGGCCCTACGAGCAGTACTTC. Its translation is CASSGSGAGGPYEQYF.

This chain uses TRBV10-3 with TRBJ2-3; possible D gene TRBD1, 6 bases. The germline V gene has CDR1 ENHRY and CDR2 SYGVKD. The CDR3 contains 16 residues. Trimming stripped 4 bases from V and 2 bases from J, with 16 bases between. CDR3 sequence reads: CAISAVEDSPTDTQYF. In DNA, the CDR3 is TGTGCCATCAGTGCCGTCGAGGACAGCCCCACAGATACGCAGTATTTT.

The CDR3 DNA reads as TGTGCCAGCAGCGTCACGACGGGACTAGCGGGAAAAACCGGGGAGCTGTTTTTT. Protein sequence: CASSVTTGLAGKTGELFF. The rearrangement joins TRBV9 to TRBJ2-2; 13 nucleotides match TRBD2. The CDR3 is 18 amino acids. Germline loops: CDR1 SGDLS, CDR2 YYNGEE. Losses at the gene ends were 2 bases for V and 5 bases for J; bases not matched to a gene: 9.

The chain carries TRBV11-2 and TRBJ2-7; maybe TRBD1 (6 bases). There are 10 residues in the CDR3. The germline CDR1 and CDR2 sequences are SGHAT and FQNNGV. The germline V and J ends were trimmed by 6 bases and 9 bases, with 9 bases remaining between them. This CDR3 is CASRADRQYF. The CDR3, as DNA: TGTGCCAGCAGAGCGGACAGGCAGTACTTC. The full variable domain, with the rest looked up from reference TRBV11-2 and TRBJ2-7, is EAGVAQSPRYKIIEKRQSVAFWCNPISGHATLYWYQQILGQGPKLLIQFQNNGVVDDSQLPKDRFSAERLKGVDSTLKIQPAKLEDSAVYLCASRADRQYFGPGTRLTVT.

The chain joins TRBV6-5 to TRBJ1-6, with D maybe TRBD1 (5 bases). This CDR3 spans 14 amino acids. Per the germline V gene, CDR1 is MNHEY and CDR2 is SVGAGI. Trimming removed 2 bases at V and 5 bases at J, with 7 bases between. The CDR3 sequence is CASSYGGDNSPLHF. CDR3 coding DNA: TGTGCCAGCAGTTACGGGGGGGATAATTCACCCCTCCACTTT.

In the case of this clone: The sample has other DNA sequences that encode this CDR3 too. The chain employs TRBV7-6 and TRBJ1-2; 7 nucleotides align to TRBD1. The CDR3 has 16 amino acids. Germline lookup yields CDR1 SGHVS and CDR2 FNYEAQ. V lost 1 base, J lost 5 bases, and 10 bases stayed unmatched. The CDR3: CASSLEVGQGEYGYTF. CDR3 DNA sequence: TGTGCCAGCAGCTTAGAGGTGGGGCAGGGGGAATATGGCTACACCTTC.

The chain carries TRBV5-1 and TRBJ2-3, with 7 positions matching TRBD1. V gave up 4 bases and J gave up 8 bases; unmatched junction bases: 16. Germline loops: CDR1 SGHRS, CDR2 YFSETQ. The CDR3 spans 16 residues. CDR3 coding DNA: TGCGCCAGCAGCCCGGGGACAGTATCACAGAGGGGTACGCAGTATTTT. This encodes CASSPGTVSQRGTQYF.

This chain uses TRBV14 with TRBJ2-5, with 12 nucleotides matching TRBD2. The junction had 7 bases not matched to a gene; V was cut back by 4 bases and J by 1 base. Germline-derived CDR1 and CDR2 are SGHDN and FVKESK. CDR3 length equals 17 residues. The CDR3 sequence: CASSPLTSGRSQETQYF. The CDR3 DNA sequence: TGTGCCAGCAGCCCCCTAACTAGCGGGAGGTCCCAAGAGACCCAGTACTTC. The full variable domain, in which reference TRBV14 and TRBJ2-5 provide the parts outside the CDR3, is EAGVTQFPSHSVIEKGQTVTLRCDPISGHDNLYWYRRVMGKEIKFLLHFVKESKQDESGMPNNRFLAERTGGTYSTLKVQPAELEDSGVYFCASSPLTSGRSQETQYFGPGTRLLVL.

J is TRBJ2-7 and V is TRBV11-1; no firm D call. V gave up 3 bases and J gave up 0 bases, with 6 bases separating them. The CDR3 length is 13 residues. Germline V gene lookup returns CDR1 SGHAT and CDR2 FQDESV (reference sequence). CDR3 residues: CASSFMSSYEQYF. The CDR3 coding sequence is TGTGCCAGCAGCTTTATGAGCTCCTACGAGCAGTACTTC.

The V gene is TRBV5-1, the J gene TRBJ2-5, with 9 bases identical to TRBD1. With the DNA end fitting TRBJ2-7 better, the J assignment may be wrong. The CDR3 extends over 14 amino acids. Germline V gene lookup returns CDR1 SGHRS and CDR2 YFSETQ. CDR3 sequence reads: CASRADRGENEQYF. The CDR3 DNA reads as TGCGCCAGCAGGGCAGACAGGGGGGAGAACGAGCAGTACTTC.

This clone was detected only once. J is TRBJ2-3 and V is TRBV28; D is ambiguous. The ends were cut back, 6 bases at V and 5 bases at J, with 12 bases in the middle. Germline CDR1 reads MDHEN; CDR2 reads SYDVKM. This CDR3 has 13 amino acids. The CDR3 here is CASREPPLDTQYF. CDR3 coding DNA: TGTGCCAGCAGGGAGCCCCCGTTAGATACGCAGTATTTT.

The chain joins TRBV9 to TRBJ2-6; D not resolved. The germline gives CDR1 SGDLS, CDR2 YYNGEE. V shed 1 base and J shed 1 base, with 3 bases lying between them. The CDR3 spans 14 residues. The CDR3 loop is CASSVTSGANVLTF. CDR3 nucleotides: TGTGCCAGCAGCGTAACTTCTGGGGCCAACGTCCTGACTTTC.